This entry concerns a single TCR beta chain. The antigen remains unidentified. The data derive from a study of cytomegalovirus exposure and HLA in healthy donors. For the study at large: An early data release held approximately 85 million unique TCRs from HLA-typed donors. General observations from the study: Rarity characterized most TCR sequences, yet some public TCRs appeared in many donors. The study labeled 164 TCR beta chains cytomegalovirus-associated. For most subjects, TCR beta sequences were reported to predict HLA-A and HLA-B alleles with accuracy.

J lost 6 bases, V lost 6 bases, and 7 bases had no gene match. The germline V gene has CDR1 MDHEN and CDR2 SYDVKM. The CDR3 contains 15 residues. 13 Jbeta primers and 60 Vbeta primers were used for the PCR. Clones were sequenced by immunoSEQ multiplex PCR, and TCRdb holds only the in-frame ones, with some missing. Here the sample spans some 200,000 clones, 65% to 80% being singletons. The specimen was PBMCs. The chain links TRBV28 to TRBJ2-2, with 10 bases lining up with TRBD1. This clonotype was sampled from a man aged 40-50 years in good health and CMV-seronegative. The CDR3 DNA reads as TGTGCCAGCAGGTACCCGGGACAGGGGCCCGGGGAGCTGTTTTTT. Protein: CASRYPGQGPGELFF. The full variable domain, in which reference TRBV28 and TRBJ2-2 provide the parts outside the CDR3, is DVKVTQSSRYLVKRTGEKVFLECVQDMDHENMFWYRQDPGLGLRLIYFSYDVKMKEKGDIPEGYSVSREKKERFSLILESASTNQTSMYLCASRYPGQGPGELFFGEGSRLTVL.